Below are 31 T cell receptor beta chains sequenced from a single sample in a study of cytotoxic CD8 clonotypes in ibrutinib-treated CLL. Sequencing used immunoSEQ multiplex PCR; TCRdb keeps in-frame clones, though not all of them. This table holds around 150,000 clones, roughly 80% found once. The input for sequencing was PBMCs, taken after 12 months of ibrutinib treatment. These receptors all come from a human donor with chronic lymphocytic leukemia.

The CDR3 DNA is TGTGCCACCCGGAGGGACCTCCCCTACGAGCAGTACTTC. Encoded protein: CATRRDLPYEQYF. This sequence joins TRBV6-1 and TRBJ2-7, with D possibly matching TRBD2 (6 bases). The CDR3 runs to 13 residues. CDR1 is MNHNS, CDR2 SASEGT, per germline. Trimming pared 10 bases from V and 2 bases from J, leaving 15 bases between.

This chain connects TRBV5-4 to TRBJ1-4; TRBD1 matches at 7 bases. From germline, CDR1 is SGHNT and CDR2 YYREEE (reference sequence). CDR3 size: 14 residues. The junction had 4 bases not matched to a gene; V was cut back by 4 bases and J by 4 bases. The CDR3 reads CASSRDSYNEKLFF. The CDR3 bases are TGTGCCAGCAGCCGGGACAGCTATAATGAAAAACTGTTTTTT.

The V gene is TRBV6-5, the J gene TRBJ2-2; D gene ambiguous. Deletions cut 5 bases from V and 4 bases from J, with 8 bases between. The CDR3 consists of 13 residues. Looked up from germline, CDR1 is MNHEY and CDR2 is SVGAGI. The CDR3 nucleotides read TGTGCCAGCAGTCTGCGGATCACCGGGGAGCTGTTTTTT. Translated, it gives CASSLRITGELFF.

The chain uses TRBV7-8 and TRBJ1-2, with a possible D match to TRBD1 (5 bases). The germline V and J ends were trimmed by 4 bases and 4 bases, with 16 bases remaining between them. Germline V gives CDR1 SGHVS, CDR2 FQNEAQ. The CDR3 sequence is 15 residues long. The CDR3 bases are TGTGCCAGCAGCTCCGGGGCCTTTCTAAGCTATGGCTACACCTTC. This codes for CASSSGAFLSYGYTF.

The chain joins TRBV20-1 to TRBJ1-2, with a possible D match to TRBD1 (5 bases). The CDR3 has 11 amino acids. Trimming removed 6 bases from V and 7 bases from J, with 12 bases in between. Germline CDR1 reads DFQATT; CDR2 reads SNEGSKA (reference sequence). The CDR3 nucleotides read TGCAGTGCCGGGGGTGGGGCTGGCTACACCTTC. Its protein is CSAGGGAGYTF.

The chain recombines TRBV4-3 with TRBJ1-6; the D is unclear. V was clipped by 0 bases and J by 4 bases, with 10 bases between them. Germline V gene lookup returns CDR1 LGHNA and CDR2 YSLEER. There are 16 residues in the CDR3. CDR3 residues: CASSQDLTGYNSPLHF. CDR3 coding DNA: TGCGCCAGCAGCCAAGATCTTACGGGATATAATTCACCCCTCCACTTT.

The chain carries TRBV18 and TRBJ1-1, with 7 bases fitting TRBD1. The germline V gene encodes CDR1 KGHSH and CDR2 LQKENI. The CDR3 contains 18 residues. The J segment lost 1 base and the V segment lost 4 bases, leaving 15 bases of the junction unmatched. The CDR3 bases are TGTGCCAGCTCACGGGTAGGGACAGCGGGTGGAAAGAACACTGAAGCTTTCTTT. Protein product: CASSRVGTAGGKNTEAFF.

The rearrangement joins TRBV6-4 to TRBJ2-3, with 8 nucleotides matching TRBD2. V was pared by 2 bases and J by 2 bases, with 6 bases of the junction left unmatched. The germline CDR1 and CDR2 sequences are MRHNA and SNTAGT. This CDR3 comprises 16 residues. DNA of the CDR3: TGTGCCAGCAGTGACGGGACTAGGGGGATCACAGATACGCAGTATTTT. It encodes CASSDGTRGITDTQYF.

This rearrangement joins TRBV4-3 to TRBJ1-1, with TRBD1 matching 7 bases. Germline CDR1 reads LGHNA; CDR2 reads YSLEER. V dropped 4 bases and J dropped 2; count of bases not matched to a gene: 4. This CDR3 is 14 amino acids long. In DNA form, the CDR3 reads TGCGCCAGCAGCCTCGGGACAGCCAACACTGAAGCTTTCTTT. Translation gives CASSLGTANTEAFF.

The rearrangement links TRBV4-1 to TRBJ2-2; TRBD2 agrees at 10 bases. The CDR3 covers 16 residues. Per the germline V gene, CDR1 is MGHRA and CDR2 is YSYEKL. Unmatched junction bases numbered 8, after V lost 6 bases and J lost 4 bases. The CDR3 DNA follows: TGCGCCAGCAGGCCAAGCGGGGGGGCCAGCACCGGGGAGCTGTTTTTT. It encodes CASRPSGGASTGELFF.

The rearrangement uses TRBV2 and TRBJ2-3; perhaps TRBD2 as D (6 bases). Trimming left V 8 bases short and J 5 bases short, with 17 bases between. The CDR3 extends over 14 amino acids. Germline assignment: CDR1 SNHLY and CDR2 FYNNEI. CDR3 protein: CASSPSEGKDTQYF. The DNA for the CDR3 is TGTGCCAGCTCTCCCTCGGAGGGGAAAGATACGCAGTATTTT.

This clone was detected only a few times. In DNA, the CDR3 is TGTGCCAGCAGCCCACAGGGTCTCTATGGCTACACCTTC. The encoded protein is CASSPQGLYGYTF. This chain joins TRBV7-9 and TRBJ1-2; D may be TRBD1 (6 bases). Germline values: CDR1 SEHNR, CDR2 FQNEAQ (reference sequence). V was shortened by 5 bases and J by 4 bases, with 11 bases between the two germline ends. CDR3 length: 13 residues.

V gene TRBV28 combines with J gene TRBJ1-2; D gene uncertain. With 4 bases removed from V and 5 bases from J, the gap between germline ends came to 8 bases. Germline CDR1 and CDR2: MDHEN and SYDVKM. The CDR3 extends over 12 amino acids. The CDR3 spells CASSSGFYGYTF. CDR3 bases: TGTGCCAGCAGTTCGGGCTTTTATGGCTACACCTTC.

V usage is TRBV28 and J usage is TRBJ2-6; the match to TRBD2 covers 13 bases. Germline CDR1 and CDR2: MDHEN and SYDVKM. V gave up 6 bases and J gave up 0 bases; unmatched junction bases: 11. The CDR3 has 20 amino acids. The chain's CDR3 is CASSRYRTSGGGSGANVLTF. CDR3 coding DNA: TGTGCCAGCAGCCGTTACCGGACTAGCGGGGGAGGCTCTGGGGCCAACGTCCTGACTTTC. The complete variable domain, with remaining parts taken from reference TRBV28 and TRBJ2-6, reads DVKVTQSSRYLVKRTGEKVFLECVQDMDHENMFWYRQDPGLGLRLIYFSYDVKMKEKGDIPEGYSVSREKKERFSLILESASTNQTSMYLCASSRYRTSGGGSGANVLTFGAGSRLTVL.

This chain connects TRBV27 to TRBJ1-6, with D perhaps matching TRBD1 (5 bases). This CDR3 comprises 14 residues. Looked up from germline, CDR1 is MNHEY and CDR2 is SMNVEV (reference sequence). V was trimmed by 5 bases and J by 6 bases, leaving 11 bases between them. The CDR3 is CASSAGTANSPLHF. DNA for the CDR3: TGTGCCAGCAGTGCCGGGACGGCTAATTCACCCCTCCACTTT.

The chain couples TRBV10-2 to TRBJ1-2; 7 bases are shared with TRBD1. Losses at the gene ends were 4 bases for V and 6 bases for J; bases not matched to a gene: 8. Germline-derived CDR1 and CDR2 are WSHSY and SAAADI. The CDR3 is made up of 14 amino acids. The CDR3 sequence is CASSARQGINGYTF. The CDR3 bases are TGCGCCAGCAGTGCCCGACAGGGAATAAATGGCTACACCTTC.

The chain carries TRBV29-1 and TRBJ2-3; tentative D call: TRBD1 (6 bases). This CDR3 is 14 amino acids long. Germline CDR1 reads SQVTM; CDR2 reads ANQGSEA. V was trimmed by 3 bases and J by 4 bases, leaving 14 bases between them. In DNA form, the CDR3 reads TGCAGCGTTGACCCAGGGGTTGGATCAGATACGCAGTATTTT. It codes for CSVDPGVGSDTQYF.

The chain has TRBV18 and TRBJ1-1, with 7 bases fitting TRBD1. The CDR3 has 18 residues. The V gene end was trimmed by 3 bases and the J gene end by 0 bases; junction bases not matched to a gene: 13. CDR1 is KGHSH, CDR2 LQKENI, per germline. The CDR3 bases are TGTGCCAGCTCACCCCGGGTGGACAGGACCAGTCTGAACACTGAAGCTTTCTTT. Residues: CASSPRVDRTSLNTEAFF.

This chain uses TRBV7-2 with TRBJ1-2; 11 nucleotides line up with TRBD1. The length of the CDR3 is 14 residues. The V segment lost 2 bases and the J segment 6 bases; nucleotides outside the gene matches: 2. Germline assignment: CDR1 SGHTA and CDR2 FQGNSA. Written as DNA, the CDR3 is TGTGCCAGCAGCTTAAGGACAGGGGGCCATGGCTACACCTTC. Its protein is CASSLRTGGHGYTF. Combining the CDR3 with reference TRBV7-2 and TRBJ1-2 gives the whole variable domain GAGVSQSPSNKVTEKGKDVELRCDPISGHTALYWYRQSLGQGLEFLIYFQGNSAPDKSGLPSDRFSAERTGGSVSTLTIQRTQQEDSAVYLCASSLRTGGHGYTFGSGTRLTVV.

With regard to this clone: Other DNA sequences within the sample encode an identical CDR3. CDR3 sequence (DNA): TGTGCCAGCAGTGCCGGGACAGGGGGTTTCGGGGCCAACGTCCTGACTTTC. This encodes CASSAGTGGFGANVLTF. The V gene is TRBV6-1, the J gene TRBJ2-6; 11 bases are shared with TRBD1. Germline V gives CDR1 MNHNS, CDR2 SASEGT. The length of the CDR3 is 17 residues. V was clipped by 4 bases and J by 4 bases; unmatched bases: 6.

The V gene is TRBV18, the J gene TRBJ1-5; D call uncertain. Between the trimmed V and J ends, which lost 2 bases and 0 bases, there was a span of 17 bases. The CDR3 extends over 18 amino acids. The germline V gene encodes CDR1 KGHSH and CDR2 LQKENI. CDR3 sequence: CASSPSPPTPNSNQPQHF. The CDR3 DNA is TGTGCCAGCTCACCATCGCCGCCCACACCTAATAGCAATCAGCCCCAGCATTTT.

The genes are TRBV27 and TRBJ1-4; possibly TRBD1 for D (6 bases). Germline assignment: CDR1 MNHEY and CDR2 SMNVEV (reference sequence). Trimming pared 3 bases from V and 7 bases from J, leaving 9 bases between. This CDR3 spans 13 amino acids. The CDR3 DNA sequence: TGTGCCAGCAGTTTTTCAGGGGTTGAAAAACTGTTTTTT. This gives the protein CASSFSGVEKLFF.

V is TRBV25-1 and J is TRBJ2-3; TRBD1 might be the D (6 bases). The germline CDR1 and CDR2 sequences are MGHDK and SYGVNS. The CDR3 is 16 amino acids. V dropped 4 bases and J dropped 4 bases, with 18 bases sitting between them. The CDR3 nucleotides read TGTGCCAGCAGTGGCCCGATTTTACAGGGCGCAGATACGCAGTATTTT. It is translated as CASSGPILQGADTQYF.

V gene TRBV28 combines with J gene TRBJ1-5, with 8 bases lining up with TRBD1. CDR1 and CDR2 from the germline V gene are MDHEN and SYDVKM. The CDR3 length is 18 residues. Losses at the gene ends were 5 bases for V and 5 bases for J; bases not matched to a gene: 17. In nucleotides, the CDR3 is TGTGCCAGCAGTCCCTCGGATTACAGGGGGAATCGGGATCAGCCCCAGCATTTT. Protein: CASSPSDYRGNRDQPQHF.

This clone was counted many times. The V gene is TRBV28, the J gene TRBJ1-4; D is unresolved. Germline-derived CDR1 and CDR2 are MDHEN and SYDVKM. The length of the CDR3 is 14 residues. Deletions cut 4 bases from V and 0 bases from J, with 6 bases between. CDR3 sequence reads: CASSSVSTNEKLFF. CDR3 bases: TGTGCCAGCAGTTCAGTTTCAACTAATGAAAAACTGTTTTTT. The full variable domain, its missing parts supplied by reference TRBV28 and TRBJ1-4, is DVKVTQSSRYLVKRTGEKVFLECVQDMDHENMFWYRQDPGLGLRLIYFSYDVKMKEKGDIPEGYSVSREKKERFSLILESASTNQTSMYLCASSSVSTNEKLFFGSGTQLSVL.

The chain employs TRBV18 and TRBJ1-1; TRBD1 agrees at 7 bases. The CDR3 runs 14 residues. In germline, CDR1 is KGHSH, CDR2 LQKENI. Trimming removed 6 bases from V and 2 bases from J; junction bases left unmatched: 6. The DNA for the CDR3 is TGTGCCAGCTCGCTCGGACAGGTTAACACTGAAGCTTTCTTT. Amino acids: CASSLGQVNTEAFF.

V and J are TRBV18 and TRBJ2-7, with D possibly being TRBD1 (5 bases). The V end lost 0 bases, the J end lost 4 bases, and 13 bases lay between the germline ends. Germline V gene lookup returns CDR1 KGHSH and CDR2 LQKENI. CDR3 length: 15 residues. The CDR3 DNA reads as TGTGCCAGCTCACCACCGTTGGCAGGGCAATACGAGCAGTACTTC. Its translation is CASSPPLAGQYEQYF.

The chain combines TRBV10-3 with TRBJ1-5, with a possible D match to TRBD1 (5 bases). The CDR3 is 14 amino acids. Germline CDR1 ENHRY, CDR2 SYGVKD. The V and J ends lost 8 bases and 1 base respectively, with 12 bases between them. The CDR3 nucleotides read TGTGCCATCCAGGGATCGGGGAGCAATCAGCCCCAGCATTTT. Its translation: CAIQGSGSNQPQHF.

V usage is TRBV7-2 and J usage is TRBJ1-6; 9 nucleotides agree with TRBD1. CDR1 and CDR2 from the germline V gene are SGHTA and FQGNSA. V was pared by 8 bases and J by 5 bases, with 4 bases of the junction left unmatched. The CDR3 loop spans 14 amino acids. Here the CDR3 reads CASLRQGDNSPLHF. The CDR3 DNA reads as TGTGCCAGCCTGCGACAGGGGGATAATTCACCCCTCCACTTT.

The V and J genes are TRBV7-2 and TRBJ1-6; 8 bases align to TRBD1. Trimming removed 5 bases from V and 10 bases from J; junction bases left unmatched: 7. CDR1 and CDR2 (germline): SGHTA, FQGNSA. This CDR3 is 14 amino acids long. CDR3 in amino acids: CASSPGQGRSPLHF. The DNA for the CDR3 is TGTGCCAGCAGCCCCGGACAGGGCCGCTCACCCCTCCACTTT.

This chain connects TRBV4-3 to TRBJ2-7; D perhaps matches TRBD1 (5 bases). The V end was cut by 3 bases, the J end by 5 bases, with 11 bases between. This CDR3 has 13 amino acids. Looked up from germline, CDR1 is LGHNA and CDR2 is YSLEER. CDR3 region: CASSQDLGDEQYF. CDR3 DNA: TGCGCCAGCAGCCAGGACCTAGGGGACGAGCAGTACTTC.